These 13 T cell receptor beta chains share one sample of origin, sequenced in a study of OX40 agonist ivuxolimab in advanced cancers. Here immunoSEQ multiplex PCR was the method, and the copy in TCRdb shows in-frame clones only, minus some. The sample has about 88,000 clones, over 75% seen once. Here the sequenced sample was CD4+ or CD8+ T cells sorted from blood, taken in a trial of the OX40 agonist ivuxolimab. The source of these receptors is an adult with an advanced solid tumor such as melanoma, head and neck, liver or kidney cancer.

The CDR3 here is CSVAAPSREAFF. CDR3 coding DNA: TGCAGCGTTGCCGCTCCTTCACGAGAAGCTTTCTTT. The V call is TRBV29-1, the J call TRBJ1-1, with unresolved D. CDR1 is SQVTM and CDR2 is ANQGSEA in the germline V gene. There are 12 residues in the CDR3. Trimming removed 4 bases from V and 8 bases from J, with 14 bases in between. The variable domain in full, with the rest retrieved from reference TRBV29-1 and TRBJ1-1, is SAVISQKPSRDICQRGTSLTIQCQVDSQVTMMFWYRQQPGQSLTLIATANQGSEATYESGFVIDKFPISRPNLTFSTLTVSNMSPEDSSIYLCSVAAPSREAFFGQGTRLTVV.

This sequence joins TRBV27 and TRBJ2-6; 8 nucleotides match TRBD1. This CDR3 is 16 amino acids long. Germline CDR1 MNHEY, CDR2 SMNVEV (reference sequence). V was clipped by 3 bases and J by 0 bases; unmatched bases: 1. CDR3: CASSLDRVSGANVLTF. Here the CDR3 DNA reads TGTGCCAGCAGTTTGGACAGGGTCTCTGGGGCCAACGTCCTGACTTTC.

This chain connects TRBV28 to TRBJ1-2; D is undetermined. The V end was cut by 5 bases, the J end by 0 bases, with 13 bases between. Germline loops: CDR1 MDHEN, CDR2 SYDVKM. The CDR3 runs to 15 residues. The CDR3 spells CASSPRAEPNYGYTF. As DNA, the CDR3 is TGTGCCAGCAGTCCGAGGGCAGAACCTAACTATGGCTACACCTTC.

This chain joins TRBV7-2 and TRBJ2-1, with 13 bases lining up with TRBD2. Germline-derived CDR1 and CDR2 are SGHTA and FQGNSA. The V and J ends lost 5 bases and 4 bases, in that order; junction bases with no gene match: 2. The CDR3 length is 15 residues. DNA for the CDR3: TGTGCCAGCAGCCGACTAGCGGGAGGTTACAATGAGCAGTTCTTC. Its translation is CASSRLAGGYNEQFF.

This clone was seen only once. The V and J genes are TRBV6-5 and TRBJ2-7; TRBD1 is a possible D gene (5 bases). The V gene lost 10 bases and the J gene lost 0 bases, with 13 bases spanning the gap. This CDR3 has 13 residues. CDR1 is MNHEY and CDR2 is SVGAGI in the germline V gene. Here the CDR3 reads CATSETASYEQYF. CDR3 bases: TGTGCCACTTCAGAGACAGCCTCCTACGAGCAGTACTTC.

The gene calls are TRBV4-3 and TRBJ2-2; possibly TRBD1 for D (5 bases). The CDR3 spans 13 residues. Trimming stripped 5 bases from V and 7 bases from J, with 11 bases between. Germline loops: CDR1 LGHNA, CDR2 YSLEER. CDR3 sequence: CASSSDSGGELFF. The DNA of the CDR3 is TGCGCCAGCAGCTCAGACAGTGGCGGGGAGCTGTTTTTT.

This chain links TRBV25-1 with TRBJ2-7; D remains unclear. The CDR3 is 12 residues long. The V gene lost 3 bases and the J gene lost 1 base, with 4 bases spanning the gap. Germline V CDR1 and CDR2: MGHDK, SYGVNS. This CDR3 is CASSDGSYEQYF. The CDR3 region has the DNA TGTGCCAGCAGTGACGGGTCCTACGAGCAGTACTTC.

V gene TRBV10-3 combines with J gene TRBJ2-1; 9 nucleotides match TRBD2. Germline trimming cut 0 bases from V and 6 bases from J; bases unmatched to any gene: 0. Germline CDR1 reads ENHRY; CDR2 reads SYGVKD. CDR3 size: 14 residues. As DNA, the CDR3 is TGTGCCATCAGTGAGTCGACTAGCGGCAATGAGCAGTTCTTC. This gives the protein CAISESTSGNEQFF.

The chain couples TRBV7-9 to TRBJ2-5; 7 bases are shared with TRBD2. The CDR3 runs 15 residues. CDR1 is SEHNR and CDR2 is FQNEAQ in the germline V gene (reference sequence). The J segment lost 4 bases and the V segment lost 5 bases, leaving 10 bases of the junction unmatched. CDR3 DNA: TGTGCCAGCAGCCCGGGACTAAAAGGGGCAGAGACCCAGTACTTC. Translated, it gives CASSPGLKGAETQYF.

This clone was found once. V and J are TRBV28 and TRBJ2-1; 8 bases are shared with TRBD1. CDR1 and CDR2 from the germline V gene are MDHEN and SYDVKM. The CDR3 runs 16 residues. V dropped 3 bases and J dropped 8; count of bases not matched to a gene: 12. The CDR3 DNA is TGTGCCAGCAGTTTTATCGCCCCGGGACAGGTCCATGAGCAGTTCTTC. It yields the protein CASSFIAPGQVHEQFF.

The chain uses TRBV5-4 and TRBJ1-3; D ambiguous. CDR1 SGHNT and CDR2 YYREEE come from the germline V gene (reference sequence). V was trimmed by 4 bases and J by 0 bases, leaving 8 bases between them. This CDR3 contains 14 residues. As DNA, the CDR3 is TGTGCCAGCAGCCAGACGGCCTCTGGAAACACCATATATTTT. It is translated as CASSQTASGNTIYF.

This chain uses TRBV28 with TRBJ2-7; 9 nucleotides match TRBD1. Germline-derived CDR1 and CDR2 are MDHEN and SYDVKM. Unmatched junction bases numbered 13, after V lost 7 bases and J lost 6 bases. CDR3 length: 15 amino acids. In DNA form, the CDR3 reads TGTGCCAGCAAAACTCCGGGACAGGGTCAAGTCGAGCAGTACTTC. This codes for CASKTPGQGQVEQYF.

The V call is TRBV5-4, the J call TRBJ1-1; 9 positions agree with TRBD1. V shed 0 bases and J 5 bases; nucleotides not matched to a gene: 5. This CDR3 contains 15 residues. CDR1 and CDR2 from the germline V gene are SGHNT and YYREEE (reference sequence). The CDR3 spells CASSLVSGTGTEAFF. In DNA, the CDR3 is TGTGCCAGCAGCTTGGTAAGTGGGACAGGGACTGAAGCTTTCTTT.